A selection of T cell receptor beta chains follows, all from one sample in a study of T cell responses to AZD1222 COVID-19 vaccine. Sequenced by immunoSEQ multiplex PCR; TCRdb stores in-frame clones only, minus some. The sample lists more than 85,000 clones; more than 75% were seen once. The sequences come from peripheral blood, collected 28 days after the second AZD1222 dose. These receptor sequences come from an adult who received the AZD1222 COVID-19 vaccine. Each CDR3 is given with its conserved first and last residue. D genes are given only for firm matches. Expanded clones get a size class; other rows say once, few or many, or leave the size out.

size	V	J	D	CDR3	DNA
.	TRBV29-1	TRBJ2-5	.	CSVAGTPEETQYF	TGCAGCGTTGCCGGGACCCCCGAGGAGACCCAGTACTTC
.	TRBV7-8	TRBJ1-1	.	CASSSQGLNTEAFF	TGTGCCAGCAGCTCACAGGGTTTGAACACTGAAGCTTTCTTT
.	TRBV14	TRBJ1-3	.	CASSPPGTGPGNTIYF	TGTGCCAGCAGCCCCCCCGGCACTGGGCCCGGAAACACCATATATTTT
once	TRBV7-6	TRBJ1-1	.	CASSRNQPGDGTEAFF	TGTGCCAGCAGCCGCAATCAACCAGGGGATGGCACTGAAGCTTTCTTT
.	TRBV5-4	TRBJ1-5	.	CASSLDRNQPQHF	TGTGCCAGCAGCTTGGACCGCAATCAGCCCCAGCATTTT
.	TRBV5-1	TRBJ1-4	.	CASTLATNEKLFF	TGCGCCAGTACCCTTGCAACTAATGAAAAACTGTTTTTT
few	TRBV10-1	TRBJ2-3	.	CASSDPDSRGDDTQYF	TGCGCCAGCAGTGACCCGGACTCGAGAGGGGATGATACGCAGTATTTT
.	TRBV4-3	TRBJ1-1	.	CASSQGWGPMNTEAFF	TGCGCCAGCAGCCAAGGATGGGGACCTATGAACACTGAAGCTTTCTTT
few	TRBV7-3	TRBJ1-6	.	CASSLGGYSNSPLHF	TGTGCCAGCAGCTTAGGGGGGTACTCGAATTCACCCCTCCACTTT
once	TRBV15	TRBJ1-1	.	CATSRRGADTEAFF	TGTGCCACCAGCAGAAGGGGGGCGGACACTGAAGCTTTCTTT
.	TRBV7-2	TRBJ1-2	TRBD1	CASSLSGGDVANYGYTF	TGTGCCAGCAGCTTATCAGGGGGAGATGTTGCTAACTATGGCTACACCTTC
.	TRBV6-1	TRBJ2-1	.	CASSVRGSSSYNEQFF	TGTGCCAGCAGTGTAAGGGGGAGCAGCTCCTACAATGAGCAGTTCTTC
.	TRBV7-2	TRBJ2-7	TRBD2	CASSPGGLSYEQYF	TGTGCCAGCAGCCCCGGGGGACTATCCTACGAGCAGTACTTC
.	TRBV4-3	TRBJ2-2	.	CASSPYLTGAGELFF	TGCGCCAGCAGCCCCTACCTGACGGGAGCCGGGGAGCTGTTTTTT
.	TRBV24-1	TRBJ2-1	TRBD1	CATSESTGFKLGEQFF	TGTGCCACCAGTGAATCGACAGGGTTTAAGCTGGGGGAGCAGTTCTTC
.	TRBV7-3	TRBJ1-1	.	CASSSGPSSTEAFF	TGTGCCAGCAGTTCCGGGCCCAGCTCCACTGAAGCTTTCTTT
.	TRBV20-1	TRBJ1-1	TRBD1	CSASRGDRGRVEAFF	TGCAGTGCTAGTAGAGGGGACAGGGGAAGGGTTGAAGCTTTCTTT
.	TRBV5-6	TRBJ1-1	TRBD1	CASSPYRGWNTEAFF	TGTGCCAGCAGCCCGTACAGGGGTTGGAACACTGAAGCTTTCTTT
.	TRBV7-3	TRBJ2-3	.	CASSLMPSSTDTQYF	TGTGCCAGCAGCTTAATGCCCAGTAGCACAGATACGCAGTATTTT
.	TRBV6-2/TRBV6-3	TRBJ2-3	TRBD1	CASSWTGSTDTQYF	TGTGCCAGCAGCTGGACAGGGAGCACAGATACGCAGTATTTT
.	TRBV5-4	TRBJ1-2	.	CASSSGHGYTF	TGTGCCAGCAGCTCAGGGCATGGCTACACCTTC
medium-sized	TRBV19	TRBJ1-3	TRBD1	CASTVSGGSGNTIYF	TGTGCCAGTACTGTGTCAGGGGGCTCTGGAAACACCATATATTTT
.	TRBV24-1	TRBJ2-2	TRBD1	CATSGETGGFTGELFF	TGTGCCACCAGTGGAGAGACAGGGGGCTTTACCGGGGAGCTGTTTTTT
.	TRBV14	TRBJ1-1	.	CASSRASASLAFF	TGTGCCAGCAGCCGGGCCTCAGCCTCCTTAGCTTTCTTT
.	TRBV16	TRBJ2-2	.	CASGLNPGELFF	TGTGCCAGCGGCCTGAACCCCGGGGAGCTGTTTTTT
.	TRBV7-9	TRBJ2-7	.	CASSLGPGYEQYF	TGTGCCAGCAGCTTAGGTCCGGGCTACGAGCAGTACTTC
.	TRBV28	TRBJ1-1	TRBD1	CASSLTRGSLTEAFF	TGTGCCAGCAGTTTAACCAGGGGGTCCCTAACTGAAGCTTTCTTT
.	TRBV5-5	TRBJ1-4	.	CASSLAEPVFNEKLFF	TGTGCCAGCAGCTTGGCCGAACCGGTCTTTAATGAAAAACTGTTTTTT
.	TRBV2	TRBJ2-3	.	CASREGTQYF	TGTGCCAGCAGGGAGGGTACGCAGTATTTT
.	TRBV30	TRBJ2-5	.	CAWIRDAGETQYF	TGTGCCTGGATCCGGGATGCAGGAGAGACCCAGTACTTC
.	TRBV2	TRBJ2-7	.	CASSEIPGSMRAYEQYF	TGTGCCAGCAGTGAAATCCCCGGGAGTATGAGGGCCTACGAGCAGTACTTC
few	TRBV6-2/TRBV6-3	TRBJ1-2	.	CASSYSTRNYGYTF	TGTGCCAGCAGTTACTCGACCCGTAACTATGGCTACACCTTC
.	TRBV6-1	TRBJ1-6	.	CASSESGSGTSYNSPLHF	TGTGCCAGCAGTGAGTCCGGGTCGGGCACCTCCTATAATTCACCCCTCCACTTT
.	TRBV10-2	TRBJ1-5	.	CASSESGGRKPQHF	TGCGCCAGCAGTGAGTCTGGGGGGCGAAAGCCCCAGCATTTT
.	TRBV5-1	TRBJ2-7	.	CASSLRLDRPYEQYF	TGCGCCAGCAGCTTGCGCCTAGACAGACCCTACGAGCAGTACTTC
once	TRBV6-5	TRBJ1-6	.	CASRGFGSPLHF	TGTGCCAGCAGGGGCTTTGGTTCACCCCTCCACTTT
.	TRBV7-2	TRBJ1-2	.	CASSLLGQVYGYTF	TGTGCCAGCAGCCTCTTGGGGCAGGTCTATGGCTACACCTTC
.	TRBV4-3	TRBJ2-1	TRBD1	CASSQMGQESYNEQFF	TGCGCCAGCAGCCAGATGGGACAGGAGAGCTACAATGAGCAGTTCTTC
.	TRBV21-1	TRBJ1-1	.	CASSNRTRGHSLNTEAFF	TGTGCCAGCAGCAACAGAACCAGGGGCCACTCCTTGAACACTGAAGCTTTCTTT
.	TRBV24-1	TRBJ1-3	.	CATSEGTGNTIYF	TGTGCCACCAGTGAGGGGACAGGAAACACCATATATTTT
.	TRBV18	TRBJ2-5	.	CASSPPALGETQYF	TGTGCCAGCTCACCACCGGCCCTCGGGGAGACCCAGTACTTC
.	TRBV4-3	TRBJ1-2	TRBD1	CASSQALTGLGAYGYTF	TGCGCCAGCAGCCAAGCCCTGACAGGGTTGGGGGCCTATGGCTACACCTTC
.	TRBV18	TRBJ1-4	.	CASSPGTVGEKLFF	TGTGCCAGCTCCCCCGGGACGGTGGGGGAAAAACTGTTTTTT
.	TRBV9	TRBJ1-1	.	CASSVLDSLNTEAFF	TGTGCCAGCAGCGTTTTGGACAGCCTGAACACTGAAGCTTTCTTT
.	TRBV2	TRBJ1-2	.	CASSLEANYGYTF	TGTGCCAGCAGCTTAGAAGCTAACTATGGCTACACCTTC
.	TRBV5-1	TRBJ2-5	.	CASSPRDNLETQYF	TGCGCCAGCAGCCCCCGGGACAACCTAGAGACCCAGTACTTC
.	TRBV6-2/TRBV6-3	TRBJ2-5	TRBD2	CASSHLKRGGHRETQYF	TGTGCCAGCAGTCACCTCAAGCGGGGGGGCCATCGGGAGACCCAGTACTTC
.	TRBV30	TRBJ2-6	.	CAWSVRATRSGANVLTF	TGTGCCTGGAGTGTACGGGCTACTAGATCTGGGGCCAACGTCCTGACTTTC
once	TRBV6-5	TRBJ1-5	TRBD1	CASSYSTGANQPQHF	TGTGCCAGCAGTTACTCAACAGGGGCCAATCAGCCCCAGCATTTT
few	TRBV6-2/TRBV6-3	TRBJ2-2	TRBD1	CASSLGQFTGELFF	TGTGCCAGCAGTTTGGGACAGTTCACCGGGGAGCTGTTTTTT